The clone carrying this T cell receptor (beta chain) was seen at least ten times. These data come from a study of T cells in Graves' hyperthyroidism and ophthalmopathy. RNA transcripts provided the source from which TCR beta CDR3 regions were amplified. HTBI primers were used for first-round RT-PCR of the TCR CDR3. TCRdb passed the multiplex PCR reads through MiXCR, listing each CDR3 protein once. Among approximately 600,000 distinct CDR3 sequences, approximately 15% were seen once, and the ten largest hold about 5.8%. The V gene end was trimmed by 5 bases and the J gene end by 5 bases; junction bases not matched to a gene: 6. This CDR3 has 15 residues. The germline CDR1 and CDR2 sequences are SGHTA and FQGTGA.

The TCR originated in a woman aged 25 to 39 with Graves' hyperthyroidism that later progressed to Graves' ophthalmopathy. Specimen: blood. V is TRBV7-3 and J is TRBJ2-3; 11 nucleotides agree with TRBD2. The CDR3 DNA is TGTGCCAGCAGCAGGACTAGCGGGTCGAGAGATACGCAGTATTTT. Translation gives CASSRTSGSRDTQYF.